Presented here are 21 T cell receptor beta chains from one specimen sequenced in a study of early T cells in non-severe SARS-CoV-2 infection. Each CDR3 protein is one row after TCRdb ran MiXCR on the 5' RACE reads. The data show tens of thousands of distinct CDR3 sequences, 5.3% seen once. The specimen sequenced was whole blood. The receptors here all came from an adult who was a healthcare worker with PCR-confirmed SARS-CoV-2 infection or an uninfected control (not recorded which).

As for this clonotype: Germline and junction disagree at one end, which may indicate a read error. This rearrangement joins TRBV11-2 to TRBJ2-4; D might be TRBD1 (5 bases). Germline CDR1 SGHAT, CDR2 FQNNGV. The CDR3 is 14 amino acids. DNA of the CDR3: TGTGCCAGCAGCACCCCTGCCCGGACAACTCTAAGGGCATTC. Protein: CASSTPARTTLRAF.

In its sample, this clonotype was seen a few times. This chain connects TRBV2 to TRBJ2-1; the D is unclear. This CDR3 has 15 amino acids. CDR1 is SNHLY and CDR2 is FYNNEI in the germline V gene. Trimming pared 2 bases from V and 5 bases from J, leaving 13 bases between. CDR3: CASSEPSWAHNEQFF. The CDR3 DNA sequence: TGTGCCAGCAGTGAACCTTCTTGGGCTCACAATGAGCAGTTCTTC.

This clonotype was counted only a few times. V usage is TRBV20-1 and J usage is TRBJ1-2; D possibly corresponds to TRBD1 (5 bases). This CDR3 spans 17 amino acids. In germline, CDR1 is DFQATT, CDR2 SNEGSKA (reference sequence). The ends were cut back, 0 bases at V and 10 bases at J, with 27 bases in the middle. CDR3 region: CSARDNRSGGRTAFYTF. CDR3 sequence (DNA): TGCAGTGCTAGAGATAATAGGTCGGGGGGACGGACTGCATTCTACACCTTC.

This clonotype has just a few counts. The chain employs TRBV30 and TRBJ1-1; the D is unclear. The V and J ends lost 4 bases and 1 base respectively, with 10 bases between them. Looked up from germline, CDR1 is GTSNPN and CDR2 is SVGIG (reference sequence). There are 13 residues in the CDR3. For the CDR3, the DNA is TGTGCCTGGACTAGGTCCACGAACACTGAAGCTTTCTTT. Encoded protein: CAWTRSTNTEAFF.

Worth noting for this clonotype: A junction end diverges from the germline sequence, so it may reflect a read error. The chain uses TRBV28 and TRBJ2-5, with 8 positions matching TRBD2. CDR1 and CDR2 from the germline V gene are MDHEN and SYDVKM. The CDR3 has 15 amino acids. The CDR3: CVSSSSGTLQETQYF. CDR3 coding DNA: TGTGTCAGCTCGAGTAGCGGGACGTTACAAGAGACCCAGTACTTC.

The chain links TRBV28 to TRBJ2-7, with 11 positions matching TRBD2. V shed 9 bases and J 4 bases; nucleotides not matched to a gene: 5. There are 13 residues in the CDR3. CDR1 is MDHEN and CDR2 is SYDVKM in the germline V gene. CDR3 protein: CASRTSGLYEQYF. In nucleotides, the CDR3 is TGTGCCAGTCGGACTAGCGGGTTGTACGAGCAGTACTTC. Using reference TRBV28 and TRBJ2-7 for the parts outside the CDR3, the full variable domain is DVKVTQSSRYLVKRTGEKVFLECVQDMDHENMFWYRQDPGLGLRLIYFSYDVKMKEKGDIPEGYSVSREKKERFSLILESASTNQTSMYLCASRTSGLYEQYFGPGTRLTVT.

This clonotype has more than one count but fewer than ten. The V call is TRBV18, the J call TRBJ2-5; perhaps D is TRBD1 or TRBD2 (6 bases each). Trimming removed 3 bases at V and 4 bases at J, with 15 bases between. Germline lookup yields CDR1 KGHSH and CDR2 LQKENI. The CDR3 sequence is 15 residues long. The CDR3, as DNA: TGTGCCAGCTCACCTCCGTGGGGGGCACGAGAGACCCAGTACTTC. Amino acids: CASSPPWGARETQYF.

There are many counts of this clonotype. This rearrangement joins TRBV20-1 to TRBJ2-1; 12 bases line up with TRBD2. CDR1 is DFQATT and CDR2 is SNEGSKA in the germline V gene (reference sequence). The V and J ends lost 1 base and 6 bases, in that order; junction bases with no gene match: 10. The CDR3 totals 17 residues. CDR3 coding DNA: TGCAGTGCTAGAGGACCCGGGGCTAGCGGGGGGGCCAATGAGCAGTTCTTC. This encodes CSARGPGASGGANEQFF.

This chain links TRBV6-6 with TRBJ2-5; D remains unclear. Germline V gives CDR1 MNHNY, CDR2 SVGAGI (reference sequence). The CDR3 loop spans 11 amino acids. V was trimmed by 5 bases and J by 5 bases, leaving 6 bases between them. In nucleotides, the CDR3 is TGTGCCAGCAGTGCCAGTGAGACCCAGTACTTC. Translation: CASSASETQYF.

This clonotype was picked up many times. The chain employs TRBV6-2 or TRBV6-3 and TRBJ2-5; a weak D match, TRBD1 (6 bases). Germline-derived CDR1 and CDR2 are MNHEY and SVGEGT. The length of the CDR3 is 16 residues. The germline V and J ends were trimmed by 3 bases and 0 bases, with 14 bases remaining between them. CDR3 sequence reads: CASSYASQGYQETQYF. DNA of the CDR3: TGTGCCAGCAGTTATGCCTCCCAGGGGTACCAAGAGACCCAGTACTTC.

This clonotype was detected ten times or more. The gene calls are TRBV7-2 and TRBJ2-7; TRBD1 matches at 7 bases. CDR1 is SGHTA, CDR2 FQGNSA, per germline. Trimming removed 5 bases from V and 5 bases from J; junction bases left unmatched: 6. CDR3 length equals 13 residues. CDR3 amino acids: CASSRDRDHEQYF. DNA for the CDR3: TGTGCCAGCAGCCGTGACAGGGACCACGAGCAGTACTTC.

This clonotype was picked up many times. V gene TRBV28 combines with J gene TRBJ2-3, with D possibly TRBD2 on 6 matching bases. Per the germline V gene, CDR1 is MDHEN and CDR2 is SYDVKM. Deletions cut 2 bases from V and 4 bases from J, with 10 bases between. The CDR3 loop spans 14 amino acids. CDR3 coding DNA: TGTGCCAGCAGTTTACTCTCGGGAGCAGATACGCAGTATTTT. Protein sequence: CASSLLSGADTQYF.

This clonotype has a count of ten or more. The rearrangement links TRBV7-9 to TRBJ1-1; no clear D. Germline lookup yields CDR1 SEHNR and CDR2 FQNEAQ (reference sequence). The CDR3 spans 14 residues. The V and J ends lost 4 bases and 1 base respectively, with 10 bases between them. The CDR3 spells CASSYEPTNTEAFF. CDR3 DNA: TGTGCCAGCAGCTATGAACCGACGAACACTGAAGCTTTCTTT.

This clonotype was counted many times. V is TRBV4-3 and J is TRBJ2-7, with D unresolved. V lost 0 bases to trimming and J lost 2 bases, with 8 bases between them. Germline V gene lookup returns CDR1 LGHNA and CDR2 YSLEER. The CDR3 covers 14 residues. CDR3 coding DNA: TGCGCCAGCAGCCAAGAACTACAAGCCTACGAGCAGTACTTC. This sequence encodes CASSQELQAYEQYF.

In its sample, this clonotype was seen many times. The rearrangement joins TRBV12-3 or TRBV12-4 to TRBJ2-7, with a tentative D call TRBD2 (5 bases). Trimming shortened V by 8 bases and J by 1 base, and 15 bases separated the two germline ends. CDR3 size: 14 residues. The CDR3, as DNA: TGTGCCAGCCAGCGGATGGGCCGGTCCTACGAGCAGTACTTC. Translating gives CASQRMGRSYEQYF.

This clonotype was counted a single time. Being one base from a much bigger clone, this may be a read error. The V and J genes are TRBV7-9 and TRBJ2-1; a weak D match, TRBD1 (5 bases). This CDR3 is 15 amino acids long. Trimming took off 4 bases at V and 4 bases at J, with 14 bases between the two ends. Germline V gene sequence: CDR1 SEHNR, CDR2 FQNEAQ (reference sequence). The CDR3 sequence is CASSWGRVGYNEQFF. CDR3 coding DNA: TGTGCCAGCAGCTGGGGCCGGGTGGGGTACAATGAGCAGTTCTTC. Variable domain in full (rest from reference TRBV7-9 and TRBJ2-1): DTGVSQNPRHKITKRGQNVTFRCDPISEHNRLYWYRQTLGQGPEFLTYFQNEAQLEKSRLLSDRFSAERPKGSFSTLEIQRTEQGDSAMYLCASSWGRVGYNEQFFGPGTRLTVL.

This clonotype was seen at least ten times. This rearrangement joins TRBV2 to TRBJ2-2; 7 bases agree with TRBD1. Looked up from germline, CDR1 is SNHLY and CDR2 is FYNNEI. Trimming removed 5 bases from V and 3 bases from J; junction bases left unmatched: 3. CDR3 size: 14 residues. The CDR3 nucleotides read TGTGCCAGCAGTCGACAGGGTGACACCGGGGAGCTGTTTTTT. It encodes CASSRQGDTGELFF.

CDR3 amino acids: CASSPRGNYEQYF. The DNA for the CDR3 is TGTGCCAGCAGCCCCCGAGGCAACTACGAGCAGTACTTC. This chain links TRBV27 with TRBJ2-7; the D is unclear. CDR1 MNHEY and CDR2 SMNVEV come from the germline V gene (reference sequence). This CDR3 contains 13 residues. The V end was cut by 6 bases, the J end by 3 bases, with 12 bases between.

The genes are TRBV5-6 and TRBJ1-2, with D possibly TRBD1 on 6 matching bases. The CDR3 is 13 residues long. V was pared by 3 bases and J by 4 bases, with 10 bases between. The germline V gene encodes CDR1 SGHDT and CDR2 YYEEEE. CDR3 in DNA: TGTGCCAGCAGCTCCCTGGACAGCTATGGCTACACCTTC. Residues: CASSSLDSYGYTF.

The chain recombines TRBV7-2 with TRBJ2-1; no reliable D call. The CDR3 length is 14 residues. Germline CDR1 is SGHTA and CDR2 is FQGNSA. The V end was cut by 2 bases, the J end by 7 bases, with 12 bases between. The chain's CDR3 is CASSLSALLNEQFF. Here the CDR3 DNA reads TGTGCCAGCAGCTTAAGTGCCCTCCTTAATGAGCAGTTCTTC.

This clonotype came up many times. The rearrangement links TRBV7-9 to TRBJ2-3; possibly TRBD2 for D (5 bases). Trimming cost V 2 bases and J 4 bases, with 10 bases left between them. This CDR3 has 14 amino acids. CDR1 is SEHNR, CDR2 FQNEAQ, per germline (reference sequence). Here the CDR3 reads CASSLLDGADTQYF. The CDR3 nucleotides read TGTGCCAGCAGCTTACTGGACGGGGCAGATACGCAGTATTTT.